This T cell receptor beta chain was captured in a study of CD8 T cells in Susac syndrome (dated by TCRdb to between 2018 and 2021). Regarding the study in general: Whether CD8+ T cell activation and differentiation in Susac syndrome was antigen driven was tested using repertoire sequencing.

RNA was extracted using the RNeasy kit, and roughly 0.5 to 1 ug of the RNA was reverse transcribed with random hexamers. The immunoSEQ multiplex PCR assay, covering 54 Vbeta and 13 Jbeta segments, was used to amplify TCR beta CDR3 regions. PCR amplification bias was corrected using a synthetic template baseline for primer optimization and computational correction. Per the original workflow: Reads were annotated to V, D and J genes according to IMGT and were analyzed with immunoSEQ Analyzer, with only productive sequences retained. To calculate clonality, Shannon entropy was normalized by log2 of the number of productive unique sequences and then subtracted from one. Public and private clones were assessed among the 100 most prevalent clones of each patient and control. Clones were defined as Susac-specific when absent from the healthy and MS cohorts, from roughly 1,000 published viral clones and from other ImmuneACCESS disease sequences. TCRdb trimmed public reads at Q25 via fastp, called clones via MiXCR and kept in-frame beta chains. Under each unique CDR3 protein, matching rows form one entry showing the most common genes and DNA. The authors' filters were not applied to this entry. For this sample there are around 200,000 distinct CDR3 sequences; approximately 95% appear just once. The leading ten clones occupy about 0.1% of the sample.

Comments on this clonotype: Which antigen it targets is not known. The sample holds no much larger clone one base away, and base qualities are not on file.

A distance of 9 bases separates the germline ends of V and J, which lose 1 base and 2 bases respectively. The germline V gene specifies SGHRS as CDR1 and YFSETQ as CDR2. The cysteine opens and the phenylalanine closes a CDR3 of 14 amino acids. CDR3 DNA only is kept here, 42 bases in frame from base 1. High-throughput TCR beta sequencing profiled peripheral blood CD8+ and CD4+ T cells from healthy donors, Susac syndrome patients and multiple sclerosis patients. Healthy donors were included as age- and sex-matched controls. Bulk CD8+ and CD4+ T cells were purified magnetically by negative isolation, whereas CD8+ TEMRA cells were enriched by FACS. Blood was drawn into EDTA tubes, processed within 24 hours, and PBMCs were isolated by density gradient centrifugation. PBMCs intended for TCR sequencing were cryopreserved in liquid nitrogen and thawed later in a water bath at 37 degrees C. Purity of sorted or isolated CD4+, CD8+ and CD8+ TEMRA cells was at least 90%.

Results and caveats for the whole study, not just this receptor: The study acknowledged that relatively few individuals were included in the TCR sequencing and HLA analysis.

The rearranged chain carries TRBV5-1 and TRBJ1-2, with the D gene too uncertain to name. This TCR was sampled from a human donor in good health. The sequenced sample consisted of CD4+ T cells from PBMCs. The bases are TGCGCCAGCAGCTTGAGGGTTGACAACTATGGCTACACCTTC. Translated, this gives CASSLRVDNYGYTF.